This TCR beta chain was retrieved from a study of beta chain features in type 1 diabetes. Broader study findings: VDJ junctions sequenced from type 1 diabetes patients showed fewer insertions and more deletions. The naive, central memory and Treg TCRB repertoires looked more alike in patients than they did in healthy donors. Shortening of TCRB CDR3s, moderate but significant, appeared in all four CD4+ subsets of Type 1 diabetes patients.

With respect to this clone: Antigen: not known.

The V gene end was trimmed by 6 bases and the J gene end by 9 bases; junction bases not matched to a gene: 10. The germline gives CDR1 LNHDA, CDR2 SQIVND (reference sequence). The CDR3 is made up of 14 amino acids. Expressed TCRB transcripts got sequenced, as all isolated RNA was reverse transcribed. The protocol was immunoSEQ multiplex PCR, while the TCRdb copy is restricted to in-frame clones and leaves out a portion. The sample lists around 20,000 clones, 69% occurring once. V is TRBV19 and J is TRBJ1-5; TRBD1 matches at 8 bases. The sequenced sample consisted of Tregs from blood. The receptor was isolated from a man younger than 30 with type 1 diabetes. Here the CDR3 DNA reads TGTGCCAGTAGGGGACAGGCCGTCATGGGGCCCCAGCATTTT. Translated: CASRGQAVMGPQHF.